This TCR beta chain emerged from a study of T cell responses to AZD1222 COVID-19 vaccine. Across the whole study: Some second doses came at about 4 weeks and others at about 12 weeks; these were pooled.

Sequencing was performed with immunoSEQ multiplex PCR; in TCRdb, only in-frame clones are kept and a portion is missing. The data contain more than 100,000 clones, about nine tenths of them singletons. V was pared by 2 bases and J by 4 bases, with 19 bases between. The CDR3 is made up of 17 amino acids. Germline CDR1 and CDR2: LNHDA and SQIVND (reference sequence). The chain combines TRBV19 with TRBJ2-3; tentative D call: TRBD1 (6 bases). The starting material was peripheral blood, obtained on day 0 of AZD1222 vaccination. The source of this sequence is an adult in good health. CDR3 sequence reads: CASSISVKTGGSDTQYF. The CDR3 nucleotides are TGTGCCAGTAGTATATCGGTTAAGACAGGAGGATCAGATACGCAGTATTTT.